The 16 T cell receptor beta chains given below trace back to one sample, sequenced in a study of blood T cell repertoires in COVID-19. The table came from immunoSEQ multiplex PCR; TCRdb's copy has only in-frame clones and leaves some out. The sample has about 150,000 clones, 84% seen once; the top ten hold 2.5% to 3%. Sequenced sample: peripheral blood. The receptor source for this set is a woman aged 80 or over with COVID-19, enrolled during active disease.

The chain has TRBV9 and TRBJ2-1, with 9 bases identical to TRBD1. From germline, CDR1 is SGDLS and CDR2 YYNGEE. CDR3 length: 19 amino acids. Losses at the gene ends were 0 bases for V and 5 bases for J; bases not matched to a gene: 15. The CDR3 bases are TGTGCCAGCAGCGTAGACTTACGAGGGACAGGGAGGAGTCACAATGAGCAGTTCTTC. Translated, it gives CASSVDLRGTGRSHNEQFF.

V usage is TRBV7-2 and J usage is TRBJ2-5; 7 bases align to TRBD1. Germline V gene lookup returns CDR1 SGHTA and CDR2 FQGNSA. The CDR3 totals 14 residues. The J segment lost 5 bases and the V segment lost 5 bases, leaving 8 bases of the junction unmatched. In DNA, the CDR3 is TGTGCCAGCAGCCTAGACAGGGTGTCGGAGACCCAGTACTTC. Encoded protein: CASSLDRVSETQYF. The complete variable domain, with remaining parts taken from reference TRBV7-2 and TRBJ2-5, reads GAGVSQSPSNKVTEKGKDVELRCDPISGHTALYWYRQSLGQGLEFLIYFQGNSAPDKSGLPSDRFSAERTGGSVSTLTIQRTQQEDSAVYLCASSLDRVSETQYFGPGTRLLVL.

The chain combines TRBV27 with TRBJ1-1; a weak D match, TRBD1 (6 bases). The CDR3 covers 16 residues. V was clipped by 7 bases and J by 0 bases, with 18 bases between them. Germline V gene sequence: CDR1 MNHEY, CDR2 SMNVEV (reference sequence). CDR3 nucleotides: TGTGCCAGCACCCCCTGGGGGCAGAGGATGAACACTGAAGCTTTCTTT. This encodes CASTPWGQRMNTEAFF.

The chain links TRBV5-1 to TRBJ2-3; 11 positions agree with TRBD2. This CDR3 has 16 residues. From germline, CDR1 is SGHRS and CDR2 YFSETQ. V lost 4 bases and J lost 4; bases outside the gene matches: 8. The CDR3 bases are TGCGCCAGCAGCCCCCGACTAGCGGGGACGGCAGATACGCAGTATTTT. This gives the protein CASSPRLAGTADTQYF.

This rearrangement joins TRBV5-6 to TRBJ2-5, with 14 bases aligning to TRBD2. J gave up 5 bases and V 4 bases, and 4 bases lay outside the gene matches. Germline V lookup: CDR1 SGHDT, CDR2 YYEEEE. The CDR3 sequence is 15 residues long. CDR3 in amino acids: CASSGTSGSRETQYF. The DNA of the CDR3 is TGTGCCAGCAGCGGGACTAGCGGGAGTCGGGAGACCCAGTACTTC.

J is TRBJ1-2 and V is TRBV28; 8 bases line up with TRBD1. Germline V lookup: CDR1 MDHEN, CDR2 SYDVKM. V was pared by 6 bases and J by 7 bases, with 7 bases of the junction left unmatched. The CDR3 is 13 residues long. The CDR3 nucleotides are TGTGCCAGCAGCTTCGGACAGGGCCCTGGCTACACCTTC. Translating gives CASSFGQGPGYTF.

The rearrangement links TRBV27 to TRBJ2-7, with D perhaps matching TRBD2 (5 bases). Germline-derived CDR1 and CDR2 are MNHEY and SMNVEV (reference sequence). This CDR3 region has 13 residues. Trimming cost V 5 bases and J 3 bases, with 11 bases left between them. DNA of the CDR3: TGTGCCAGCAGTCCGACTACTTACTACGAGCAGTACTTC. This sequence encodes CASSPTTYYEQYF.

The rearrangement joins TRBV7-2 to TRBJ1-1; no reliable D call. The CDR3 spans 13 residues. Trimming left V 3 bases short and J 3 bases short, with 8 bases between. Germline-derived CDR1 and CDR2 are SGHTA and FQGNSA. This CDR3 reads CASSFLQDTEAFF. DNA of the CDR3: TGTGCCAGCAGCTTCTTACAAGACACTGAAGCTTTCTTT.

This clone was seen more than once but under ten times. The rearrangement uses TRBV28 and TRBJ2-2; TRBD2 aligns across 7 bases. The J segment lost 5 bases and the V segment lost 0 bases, leaving 3 bases of the junction unmatched. From germline, CDR1 is MDHEN and CDR2 SYDVKM. This CDR3 region has 15 residues. The CDR3 spells CASSLWGGRTGELFF. In nucleotides, the CDR3 is TGTGCCAGCAGTTTATGGGGAGGGAGGACCGGGGAGCTGTTTTTT.

Points on this clone: The conserved closing phenylalanine or tryptophan is absent in this CDR3, likely reflecting a read error. The CDR3 is CASSPNRGYYGYTL. The CDR3 coding sequence is TGTGCCAGCAGTCCGAACAGGGGGTACTATGGCTACACCCTC. This rearrangement joins TRBV27 to TRBJ1-2, with 8 bases lining up with TRBD1. The CDR3 has 14 amino acids. V lost 5 bases and J lost 3; bases outside the gene matches: 5. Germline CDR1 is MNHEY and CDR2 is SMNVEV (reference sequence).

This rearrangement joins TRBV7-9 to TRBJ2-2; TRBD2 matches at 10 bases. The CDR3 totals 18 residues. With V trimmed by 8 bases and J by 0 bases, 12 bases remained unmatched. Germline CDR1 is SEHNR and CDR2 is FQNEAQ (reference sequence). CDR3 amino acids: CASRGLANLQTNTGELFF. In DNA, the CDR3 is TGTGCCAGCCGGGGACTAGCGAATCTCCAAACGAACACCGGGGAGCTGTTTTTT.

The rearrangement joins TRBV28 to TRBJ1-2; D is perhaps TRBD1 (6 bases). This CDR3 is built from 15 residues. Trimming cost V 7 bases and J 4 bases, with 19 bases left between them. Germline V gene sequence: CDR1 MDHEN, CDR2 SYDVKM. CDR3 in DNA: TGTGCCAGCACCGCTTTGGGGGCAGGGGTCTATGGCTACACCTTC. Protein product: CASTALGAGVYGYTF.

CDR3 protein: CASRPGTRSSAELFF. For the CDR3, the DNA is TGCGCCAGCAGACCCGGGACTAGGTCCTCGGCGGAGCTGTTTTTT. The chain employs TRBV4-1 and TRBJ2-2; 8 bases match TRBD2. The germline gives CDR1 MGHRA, CDR2 YSYEKL. This CDR3 is 15 amino acids long. The junction had 13 bases not matched to a gene; V was cut back by 6 bases and J by 10 bases.

The chain carries TRBV18 and TRBJ2-2; 7 bases map to TRBD2. This CDR3 contains 17 residues. The junction had 12 bases not matched to a gene; V was cut back by 6 bases and J by 2 bases. The V gene's germline CDR1 is KGHSH and CDR2 LQKENI. The CDR3 nucleotides are TGTGCCAGCTCCCCCCCCTTCGGCGGGGGTAACACCGGGGAGCTGTTTTTT. This sequence encodes CASSPPFGGGNTGELFF.

V usage is TRBV11-3 and J usage is TRBJ2-2; D remains ambiguous. The germline CDR1 and CDR2 sequences are SGHNT and YENEEA. The CDR3 is made up of 17 amino acids. V was clipped by 1 base and J by 6 bases, with 18 bases between them. CDR3 loop: CASSLVASALGSGELFF. The CDR3 DNA reads TGTGCCAGCAGCTTAGTAGCCTCGGCGTTGGGTTCCGGGGAGCTGTTTTTT.

The chain uses TRBV18 and TRBJ2-2, with TRBD1 identical over 7 bases. Germline values: CDR1 KGHSH, CDR2 LQKENI. There are 16 residues in the CDR3. V lost 3 bases to trimming and J lost 5 bases; unmatched junction nucleotides: 9. CDR3 in DNA: TGTGCCAGCTCACCGGGCGACAGGGTTAGGACCGGGGAGCTGTTTTTT. Translated: CASSPGDRVRTGELFF.